The 32 T cell receptor beta chains reported below all come from one sample, sequenced in a study of cytomegalovirus exposure and HLA in healthy donors. PCR used 60 Vbeta primers and 13 Jbeta primers. Profiling relied on immunoSEQ multiplex PCR, and the TCRdb table lists in-frame clones only, not all of them. The sample spans under 75,000 clones; the ten largest clones claim 2.4%. Sequencing input: PBMCs. Source of these receptors: a female donor in good health and CMV-seropositive.

The genes are TRBV5-4 and TRBJ1-2; 7 nucleotides line up with TRBD1. Germline V CDR1 and CDR2: SGHNT, YYREEE (reference sequence). The CDR3 totals 14 residues. With V trimmed by 0 bases and J by 5 bases, 4 bases remained unmatched. CDR3 nucleotide sequence: TGTGCCAGCAGCTTGGCGGGACAGATTTATGGCTACACCTTC. It yields the protein CASSLAGQIYGYTF.

The chain carries TRBV7-9 and TRBJ2-7; D unresolved. The V gene's germline CDR1 is SEHNR and CDR2 FQNEAQ (reference sequence). The CDR3 is 14 residues long. The V end lost 0 bases, the J end lost 2 bases, and 8 bases lay between the germline ends. The CDR3 loop reads CASSLAASAYEQYF. DNA of the CDR3: TGTGCCAGCAGCTTAGCTGCCTCAGCCTACGAGCAGTACTTC.

V is TRBV7-9 and J is TRBJ2-7, with 7 bases identical to TRBD2. V shed 4 bases, J shed 0 bases, and the junction held 9 bases outside the gene matches. The CDR3 length is 16 residues. Germline V CDR1 and CDR2: SEHNR, FQNEAQ (reference sequence). The CDR3: CASSSVGRSFSYEQYF. The CDR3 nucleotides are TGTGCCAGCAGCTCAGTCGGGAGGAGTTTCTCCTACGAGCAGTACTTC.

The V gene is TRBV10-3, the J gene TRBJ2-7; TRBD2 matches at 8 bases. CDR1 is ENHRY, CDR2 SYGVKD, per germline. Losses at the gene ends were 8 bases for V and 2 bases for J; bases not matched to a gene: 8. This CDR3 contains 14 residues. CDR3 loop: CAIGGGLETYEQYF. CDR3 coding DNA: TGTGCCATCGGCGGGGGACTAGAAACCTACGAGCAGTACTTC.

The rearrangement joins TRBV28 to TRBJ2-7, with D possibly matching TRBD2 (5 bases). Looked up from germline, CDR1 is MDHEN and CDR2 is SYDVKM. Trimming pared 6 bases from V and 4 bases from J, leaving 16 bases between. The CDR3 length is 14 residues. CDR3 sequence (DNA): TGTGCCAGCAGCACGATGGGGAGCCTTTACGAGCAGTACTTC. Translating it yields CASSTMGSLYEQYF.

The V and J genes are TRBV9 and TRBJ1-1; 7 bases line up with TRBD1. The CDR3 covers 14 residues. Germline values: CDR1 SGDLS, CDR2 YYNGEE. Germline trimming cut 2 bases from V and 3 bases from J; bases unmatched to any gene: 4. CDR3 residues: CASSVGTEDTEAFF. CDR3 bases: TGTGCCAGCAGCGTGGGGACAGAGGACACTGAAGCTTTCTTT. Supplemented by reference TRBV9 and TRBJ1-1, the full variable domain reads DSGVTQTPKHLITATGQRVTLRCSPRSGDLSVYWYQQSLDQGLQFLIQYYNGEERAKGNILERFSAQQFPDLHSELNLSSLELGDSALYFCASSVGTEDTEAFFGQGTRLTVV.

To note about this clone: Other DNA sequences in the sample encode the same CDR3. This rearrangement joins TRBV30 to TRBJ1-1, with D possibly being TRBD1 (5 bases). The CDR3 contains 13 residues. V lost 4 bases to trimming and J lost 11 bases, with 20 bases between them. Per the germline V gene, CDR1 is GTSNPN and CDR2 is SVGIG (reference sequence). CDR3: CAWTPGTSSPAFF. For the CDR3, the DNA is TGTGCCTGGACCCCAGGGACTAGTTCCCCGGCTTTCTTT.

The chain couples TRBV28 to TRBJ2-7; 7 bases map to TRBD1. The V and J ends lost 4 bases and 1 base, in that order; junction bases with no gene match: 10. Germline lookup yields CDR1 MDHEN and CDR2 SYDVKM. The CDR3 contains 16 residues. The CDR3 loop reads CASSYGPGQLSYEQYF. The CDR3 region has the DNA TGTGCCAGCAGTTACGGTCCGGGACAGTTATCCTACGAGCAGTACTTC.

The chain carries TRBV9 and TRBJ1-2; 9 bases are shared with TRBD1. J was trimmed by 2 bases and V by 0 bases; bases with no gene match: 5. CDR3 length: 16 residues. Looked up from germline, CDR1 is SGDLS and CDR2 is YYNGEE. The CDR3 protein is CASSVDDRGGNYGYTF. For the CDR3, the DNA is TGTGCCAGCAGCGTAGACGACAGGGGGGGCAACTATGGCTACACCTTC.

The chain uses TRBV30 and TRBJ1-2; TRBD1 aligns across 8 bases. The CDR3 covers 16 residues. Unmatched junction bases numbered 12, after V lost 3 bases and J lost 3 bases. CDR1 is GTSNPN and CDR2 is SVGIG in the germline V gene (reference sequence). The DNA for the CDR3 is TGTGCCTGGAGCCCCACCGGCAGGGGGCTAGACTATGGCTACACCTTC. It encodes CAWSPTGRGLDYGYTF.

The gene calls are TRBV6-1 and TRBJ1-2, with no clear D. This CDR3 has 15 residues. Germline V gene lookup returns CDR1 MNHNS and CDR2 SASEGT. Deletions cut 1 base from V and 4 bases from J, with 13 bases between. The CDR3 sequence is CASSEDWSESYGYTF. The CDR3 bases are TGTGCCAGCAGTGAAGATTGGTCTGAGAGCTATGGCTACACCTTC.

The chain carries TRBV7-2 and TRBJ2-7, with D uncertain. Germline CDR1 reads SGHTA; CDR2 reads FQGNSA. Trimming pared 5 bases from V and 3 bases from J, leaving 5 bases between. The CDR3 is 11 residues long. CDR3 sequence (DNA): TGTGCCAGCAGCGTCAGCTACGAGCAGTACTTC. Its protein is CASSVSYEQYF.

The chain joins TRBV10-3 to TRBJ1-2, with TRBD1 matching 8 bases. CDR1 is ENHRY, CDR2 SYGVKD, per germline. The V gene end was trimmed by 0 bases and the J gene end by 5 bases; junction bases not matched to a gene: 2. CDR3 length: 14 amino acids. CDR3 in DNA: TGTGCCATCAGTGAGTCCACAGGGGGATATGGCTACACCTTC. Translating it yields CAISESTGGYGYTF.

The chain is built from TRBV4-1 and TRBJ2-2, with no clear D. This CDR3 comprises 15 residues. The V end was cut by 1 base, the J end by 6 bases, with 12 bases between. Germline assignment: CDR1 MGHRA and CDR2 YSYEKL. The CDR3, as DNA: TGCGCCAGCAGCCAAGTTCGGGTTGCGGCCGGGGAGCTGTTTTTT. Translation: CASSQVRVAAGELFF.

V is TRBV6-5 and J is TRBJ1-2; the match to TRBD1 covers 8 bases. The CDR3 loop spans 15 amino acids. CDR1 and CDR2 from the germline V gene are MNHEY and SVGAGI. Losses at the gene ends were 6 bases for V and 2 bases for J; bases not matched to a gene: 8. CDR3 residues: CASRGWTGTNYGYTF. CDR3 DNA sequence: TGTGCCAGCAGGGGTTGGACAGGGACCAACTATGGCTACACCTTC.

This sequence joins TRBV11-2 and TRBJ2-7; 8 bases agree with TRBD1. Germline V gives CDR1 SGHAT, CDR2 FQNNGV. The junction had 9 bases not matched to a gene; V was cut back by 5 bases and J by 0 bases. This CDR3 comprises 16 residues. This CDR3 reads CASSHPQGVGSYEQYF. For the CDR3, the DNA is TGTGCCAGCAGCCATCCACAGGGGGTTGGCTCCTACGAGCAGTACTTC.

The chain carries TRBV7-9 and TRBJ1-1, with a weak D call TRBD1 (6 bases). Germline values: CDR1 SEHNR, CDR2 FQNEAQ (reference sequence). V lost 3 bases to trimming and J lost 7 bases, with 15 bases between them. This CDR3 is 14 amino acids long. The CDR3 nucleotides read TGTGCCAGCAGCTTGCAGGGGAGAGGAGGTGAAGCTTTCTTT. This gives the protein CASSLQGRGGEAFF. Supplemented by reference TRBV7-9 and TRBJ1-1, the full variable domain reads DTGVSQNPRHKITKRGQNVTFRCDPISEHNRLYWYRQTLGQGPEFLTYFQNEAQLEKSRLLSDRFSAERPKGSFSTLEIQRTEQGDSAMYLCASSLQGRGGEAFFGQGTRLTVV.

The V gene is TRBV4-1, the J gene TRBJ2-3; the match to TRBD2 covers 9 bases. Losses at the gene ends were 1 base for V and 7 bases for J; bases not matched to a gene: 15. Germline lookup yields CDR1 MGHRA and CDR2 YSYEKL. This CDR3 region has 18 residues. The CDR3 nucleotides read TGCGCCAGCAGCCAAGGTTTTCCTAGCGGGACTGTCAGTTATACGCAGTATTTT. This translates into CASSQGFPSGTVSYTQYF.

The rearrangement joins TRBV5-4 to TRBJ1-3; possibly TRBD1 for D (5 bases). The V and J ends lost 4 bases and 0 bases respectively, with 14 bases between them. CDR1 is SGHNT, CDR2 YYREEE, per germline (reference sequence). The CDR3 is made up of 16 amino acids. The CDR3 region has the DNA TGTGCCAGCAGCCCCGGAGGGGTAAGCTCTGGAAACACCATATATTTT. This translates into CASSPGGVSSGNTIYF.

V and J are TRBV9 and TRBJ2-2, with TRBD2 matching 7 bases. CDR1 and CDR2 (germline): SGDLS, YYNGEE. CDR3 length: 15 residues. With V trimmed by 0 bases and J by 2 bases, 1 base remained unmatched. CDR3 DNA: TGTGCCAGCAGCGTAGCGGGGGGTAACACCGGGGAGCTGTTTTTT. It codes for CASSVAGGNTGELFF.

This chain joins TRBV7-2 and TRBJ2-2, with D possibly matching TRBD1 (5 bases). V lost 5 bases and J 0 bases, leaving 7 bases between the germline ends. Germline lookup yields CDR1 SGHTA and CDR2 FQGNSA. There are 14 residues in the CDR3. The DNA of the CDR3 is TGTGCCAGCAGCGCGACAGCGAACACCGGGGAGCTGTTTTTT. Protein: CASSATANTGELFF.

The V gene is TRBV6-6, the J gene TRBJ2-7, with 8 positions matching TRBD1. There are 12 residues in the CDR3. With 7 bases clipped from V and 5 bases from J, the junction kept 4 bases outside the gene matches. The germline V gene encodes CDR1 MNHNY and CDR2 SVGAGI (reference sequence). In nucleotides, the CDR3 is TGTGCCAGCACCGAGACAGGGGACGAGCAGTACTTC. This encodes CASTETGDEQYF.

The V and J genes are TRBV4-3 and TRBJ1-4; 9 bases are shared with TRBD1. The trim removed 0 bases at V and 7 bases at J, leaving 3 bases unmatched. The CDR3 runs 15 residues. Germline V gene lookup returns CDR1 LGHNA and CDR2 YSLEER. CDR3 sequence reads: CASSQDRTGVEKLFF. CDR3 nucleotide sequence: TGCGCCAGCAGCCAAGATCGGACAGGGGTTGAAAAACTGTTTTTT.

The chain combines TRBV9 with TRBJ2-7; no clear D. CDR1 and CDR2 from the germline V gene are SGDLS and YYNGEE. V was clipped by 0 bases and J by 3 bases, with 10 bases between them. The CDR3 length is 14 residues. CDR3 sequence reads: CASSVGAPLYEQYF. Here the CDR3 DNA reads TGTGCCAGCAGCGTAGGGGCACCTCTCTACGAGCAGTACTTC.

The chain joins TRBV27 to TRBJ1-2; 7 bases match TRBD1. CDR3 length equals 13 residues. V lost 5 bases and J lost 7; bases outside the gene matches: 7. Germline CDR1 is MNHEY and CDR2 is SMNVEV (reference sequence). The CDR3 DNA reads as TGTGCCAGCAGTCCGACAGGGAATGCTGGCTACACCTTC. This gives the protein CASSPTGNAGYTF.

The gene calls are TRBV5-4 and TRBJ1-2; D is perhaps TRBD1 (6 bases). Trimming took 4 bases from V and 5 from J, leaving 18 bases between them. Germline V gene sequence: CDR1 SGHNT, CDR2 YYREEE (reference sequence). The CDR3 runs to 15 residues. The CDR3 region is CASSTPEDSRYGYTF. CDR3 nucleotides: TGTGCCAGCAGCACCCCCGAGGACAGCCGATATGGCTACACCTTC.

The CDR3 region has the DNA TGTGCCAGTAGCACCCGTGGGCAAGATAATTCACCCCTCCACTTT. Translation gives CASSTRGQDNSPLHF. The chain uses TRBV19 and TRBJ1-6, with D uncertain. The ends were cut back, 6 bases at V and 5 bases at J, with 14 bases in the middle. The germline V gene encodes CDR1 LNHDA and CDR2 SQIVND (reference sequence). The CDR3 consists of 15 residues.

The chain couples TRBV18 to TRBJ1-2; TRBD1 aligns across 8 bases. V dropped 4 bases and J dropped 4; count of bases not matched to a gene: 8. The CDR3 length is 15 residues. The germline V gene has CDR1 KGHSH and CDR2 LQKENI. This CDR3 is CASSLSTGAGYGYTF. The CDR3, as DNA: TGTGCCAGCTCACTATCGACAGGGGCGGGCTATGGCTACACCTTC.

This rearrangement joins TRBV5-8 to TRBJ2-7, with 9 bases fitting TRBD2. Germline CDR1 reads SGHTS; CDR2 reads YDEGEE. V was clipped by 4 bases and J by 3 bases; unmatched bases: 11. The CDR3 sequence is 16 residues long. Here the CDR3 DNA reads TGTGCCAGCAGCACCGGAGTAGCGGGAGACCTCTACGAGCAGTACTTC. This sequence encodes CASSTGVAGDLYEQYF.

This chain links TRBV6-5 with TRBJ1-2; no reliable D call. This CDR3 has 13 residues. V lost 6 bases and J 3 bases, leaving 11 bases between the germline ends. Per germline, CDR1 MNHEY and CDR2 SVGAGI. In DNA, the CDR3 is TGTGCCAGCAGAACAGATATGGACTATGGCTACACCTTC. It specifies CASRTDMDYGYTF.

This chain links TRBV27 with TRBJ1-5; 11 bases agree with TRBD1. Germline values: CDR1 MNHEY, CDR2 SMNVEV (reference sequence). The CDR3 sequence is 16 residues long. V shed 6 bases, J shed 4 bases, and the junction held 8 bases outside the gene matches. DNA for the CDR3: TGTGCCAGCAGCCGCAGGACAGGGGGCTTAAATCAGCCCCAGCATTTT. It codes for CASSRRTGGLNQPQHF.

The rearrangement joins TRBV6-1 to TRBJ2-5; D might be TRBD2 (6 bases). Germline V gene lookup returns CDR1 MNHNS and CDR2 SASEGT. Trimming removed 1 base at V and 1 base at J, with 10 bases between. CDR3 size: 15 residues. DNA of the CDR3: TGTGCCAGCAGTGAAGGGGCGGGGACCCAAGAGACCCAGTACTTC. Its protein product is CASSEGAGTQETQYF.